These T cell receptor beta chains were read from a single sample in a study of cytomegalovirus exposure and HLA in healthy donors. Profiling relied on immunoSEQ multiplex PCR, and the TCRdb table lists in-frame clones only, not all of them. Of some 130,000 clones in the sample, approximately 71% were seen once. The sample taken for sequencing was PBMCs. The receptors were sampled from a young man in good health and CMV-seronegative. The CDR3 runs from the conserved cysteine through the conserved F or W. A D gene is named only where the DNA matches it firmly. Rows give clone size only sometimes, using once, few, many, or a class for an expanded clone.

d_call	v_call	clone_size	j_call	cdr3_nt	cdr3_aa
TRBD1	TRBV18	-	TRBJ2-2	TGTGCCAGCTCAACGGCCAGCGGACAGGGGAACACCGGGGAGCTGTTTTTT	CASSTASGQGNTGELFF
TRBD1	TRBV25-1	few	TRBJ1-1	TGTGCCAGCAGCGTACAGGGGGACACTGAAGCTTTCTTT	CASSVQGDTEAFF
-	TRBV20-1	-	TRBJ1-2	TGCAGTGCCCCCACAGGGTTCGGCTACACCTTC	CSAPTGFGYTF
-	TRBV5-1	-	TRBJ1-2	TGCGCCAGCAGCTTGGCGGAGGGGAGCTACACCTTC	CASSLAEGSYTF
TRBD2	TRBV19	-	TRBJ2-3	TGTGCCAGTAGCTCGACTAGCGGGCCGACAGATACGCAGTATTTT	CASSSTSGPTDTQYF
-	TRBV6-1	medium-sized	TRBJ2-1	TGTGCCAGCGAGGATAGTTCGGTCAATGAGCAGTTCTTC	CASEDSSVNEQFF
TRBD2	TRBV5-1	-	TRBJ2-1	TGCGCCAGCAGCTTGGTAGCGGGGAGCTCCTACAATGAGCAGTTCTTC	CASSLVAGSSYNEQFF
TRBD1	TRBV19	-	TRBJ2-7	TGTGCCAGTAGTGGGCGGACAGGGCTGAGCTCCTACGAGCAGTACTTC	CASSGRTGLSSYEQYF
-	TRBV5-1	-	TRBJ2-7	TGCGCCAGCAGCTTCTACCCCTCCTACGAGCAGTACTTC	CASSFYPSYEQYF
-	TRBV29-1	-	TRBJ1-1	TGCAGCGTTGATACAGGGAGGAACACTGAAGCTTTCTTT	CSVDTGRNTEAFF
TRBD1	TRBV6-5	-	TRBJ1-5	TGTGCCAGCAGCCCGGGACAGTACTATCAGCCCCAGCATTTT	CASSPGQYYQPQHF
TRBD2	TRBV7-8	-	TRBJ2-5	TGTGCCAGCAGCTTAGTTTCGTATTCTAGCGGAGATCAAGAGACCCAGTACTTC	CASSLVSYSSGDQETQYF
TRBD1	TRBV4-2	-	TRBJ1-1	TGTGCCAGCAGCCGCTGGTCAGGGGGGATGAACACTGAAGCTTTCTTT	CASSRWSGGMNTEAFF
-	TRBV2	-	TRBJ2-2	TGTGCCAGCACCCCCTTTATGGCAGGGAACACCGGGGAGCTGTTTTTT	CASTPFMAGNTGELFF
TRBD1	TRBV5-1	once	TRBJ1-2	TGCGCCAGCAGCTTGGGGGGGTCCGGGACAGTCAACTATGGCTACACCTTC	CASSLGGSGTVNYGYTF
TRBD1	TRBV29-1	-	TRBJ2-7	TGCAGCGTTGGACAGGGGGTTCTGTACGAGCAGTACTTC	CSVGQGVLYEQYF
TRBD1	TRBV28	-	TRBJ2-3	TGTGCCAGCAAACAGGGGCTAGAAACAGATACGCAGTATTTT	CASKQGLETDTQYF
-	TRBV7-9	-	TRBJ1-2	TGTGCCAGCAGCACGACCGCCCAGGGAAGAACGGGCTACACCTTC	CASSTTAQGRTGYTF
-	TRBV10-3	-	TRBJ2-5	TGTGCCATCAGTGGCTCCTCTAGCGACCAAGAGACCCAGTACTTC	CAISGSSSDQETQYF
-	TRBV19	-	TRBJ2-1	TGTGCCAGTAGTATGTCCTGGGGTAGCGCCAATGAGCAGTTCTTC	CASSMSWGSANEQFF
TRBD1	TRBV27	-	TRBJ1-2	TGTGCCAGCAGGGACAGGGGTTATGGCTACACCTTC	CASRDRGYGYTF
TRBD1	TRBV10-3	-	TRBJ2-3	TGTGCCATCAGTGAGTCTGGCGGGACAGGGGGCATAGATACGCAGTATTTT	CAISESGGTGGIDTQYF